The present entry profiles one T cell receptor (beta chain) with its context. The antigen remains undetermined. Via MiXCR, TCRdb re-called the 5' RACE reads, giving one row per CDR3 protein. The repertoire includes some 600,000 distinct CDR3 sequences, 7% to 7.5% of them detected once, and 1.5% to 2% sits in the top ten. The data belong to a study of identical twins. Overall study findings and caveats: Weaker excess twin sharing was observed in beta out-of-frame sequences.

This sample also appeared in a second study, on yellow fever vaccine responses in identical twins.

This clonotype originated in a woman aged 18-30 years in good health. What was sequenced was PBMCs.

The CDR3, as DNA: TGCGCCAGCAGCCAATCATTACAGGGGAACTATGGCTACACCTTC. It codes for CASSQSLQGNYGYTF. The rearrangement uses TRBV4-1 and TRBJ1-2; 7 nucleotides match TRBD1. Germline CDR1 reads MGHRA; CDR2 reads YSYEKL. Losses at the gene ends were 2 bases for V and 2 bases for J; bases not matched to a gene: 5. The CDR3 has 15 amino acids.